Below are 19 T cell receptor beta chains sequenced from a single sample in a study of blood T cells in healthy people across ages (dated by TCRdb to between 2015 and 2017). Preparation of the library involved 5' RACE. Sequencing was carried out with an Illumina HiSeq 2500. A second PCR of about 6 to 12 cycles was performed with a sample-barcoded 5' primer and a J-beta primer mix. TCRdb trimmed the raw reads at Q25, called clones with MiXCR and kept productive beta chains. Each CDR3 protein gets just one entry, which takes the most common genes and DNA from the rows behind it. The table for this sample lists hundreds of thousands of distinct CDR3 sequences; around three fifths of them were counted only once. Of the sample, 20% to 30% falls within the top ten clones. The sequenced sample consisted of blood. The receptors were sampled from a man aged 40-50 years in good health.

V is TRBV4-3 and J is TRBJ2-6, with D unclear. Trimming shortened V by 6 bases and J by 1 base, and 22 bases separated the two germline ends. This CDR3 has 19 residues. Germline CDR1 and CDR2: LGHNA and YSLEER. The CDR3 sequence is CASSPVGLDEVSGANVLTF. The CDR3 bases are TGCGCCAGCAGTCCGGTCGGGCTCGACGAGGTATCTGGGGCCAACGTCCTGACTTTC.

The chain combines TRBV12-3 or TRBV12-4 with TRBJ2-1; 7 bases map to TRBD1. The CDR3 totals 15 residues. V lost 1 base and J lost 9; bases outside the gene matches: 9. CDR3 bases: TGTGCCAGCAGTTTAGGACAGGGTAGGGGTACTGAGCAGTTCTTC. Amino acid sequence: CASSLGQGRGTEQFF.

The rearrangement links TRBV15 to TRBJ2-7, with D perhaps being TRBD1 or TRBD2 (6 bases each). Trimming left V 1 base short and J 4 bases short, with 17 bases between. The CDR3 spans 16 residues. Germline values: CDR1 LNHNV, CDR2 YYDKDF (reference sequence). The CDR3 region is CATSRASGGVGYEQYF. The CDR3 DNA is TGTGCCACCAGCAGAGCTTCCGGGGGCGTAGGTTACGAGCAGTACTTC.

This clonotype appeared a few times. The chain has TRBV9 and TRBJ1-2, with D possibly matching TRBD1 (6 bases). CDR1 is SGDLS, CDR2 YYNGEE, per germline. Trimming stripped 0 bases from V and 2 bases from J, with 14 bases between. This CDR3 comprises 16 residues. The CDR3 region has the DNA TGTGCCAGCAGCGTAGCTCTTGGCACAGGGAACTATGGCTACACCTTC. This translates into CASSVALGTGNYGYTF.

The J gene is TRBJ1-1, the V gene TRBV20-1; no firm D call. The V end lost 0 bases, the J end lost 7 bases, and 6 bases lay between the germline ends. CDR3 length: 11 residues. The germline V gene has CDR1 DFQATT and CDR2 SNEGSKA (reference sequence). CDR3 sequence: CSARDRLEAFF. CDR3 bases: TGCAGTGCTAGAGACAGGCTTGAAGCTTTCTTT.

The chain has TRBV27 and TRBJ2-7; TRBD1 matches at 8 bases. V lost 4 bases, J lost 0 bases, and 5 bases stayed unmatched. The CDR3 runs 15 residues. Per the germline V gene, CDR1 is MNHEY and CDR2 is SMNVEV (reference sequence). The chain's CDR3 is CASSSRTGHSYEQYF. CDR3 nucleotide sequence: TGTGCCAGCAGTTCCCGGACAGGGCACTCCTACGAGCAGTACTTC.

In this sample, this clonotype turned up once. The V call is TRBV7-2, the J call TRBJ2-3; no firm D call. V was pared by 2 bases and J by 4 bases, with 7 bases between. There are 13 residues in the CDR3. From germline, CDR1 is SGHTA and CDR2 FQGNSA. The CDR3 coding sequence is TGTGCCAGCAGCTTAAGGATGGCAGATACGCAGTATTTT. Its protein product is CASSLRMADTQYF.

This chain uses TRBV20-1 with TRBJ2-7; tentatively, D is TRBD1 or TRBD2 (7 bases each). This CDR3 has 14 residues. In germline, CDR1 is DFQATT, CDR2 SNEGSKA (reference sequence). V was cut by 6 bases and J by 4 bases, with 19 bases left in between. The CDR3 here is CSAAGAGGGYEQYF. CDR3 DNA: TGCAGTGCAGCAGGCGCAGGGGGGGGGTACGAGCAGTACTTC.

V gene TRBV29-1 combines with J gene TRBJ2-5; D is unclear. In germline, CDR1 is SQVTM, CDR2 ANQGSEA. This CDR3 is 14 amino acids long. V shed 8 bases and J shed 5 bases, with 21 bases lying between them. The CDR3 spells CSFSYSLAGETQYF. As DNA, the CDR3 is TGCAGCTTTTCTTATTCTCTTGCCGGGGAGACCCAGTACTTC.

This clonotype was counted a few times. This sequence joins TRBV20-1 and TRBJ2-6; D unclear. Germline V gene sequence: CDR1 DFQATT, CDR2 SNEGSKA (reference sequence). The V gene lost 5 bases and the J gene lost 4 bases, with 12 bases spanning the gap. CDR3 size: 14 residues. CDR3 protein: CSAGPTSGANVLTF. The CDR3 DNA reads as TGCAGTGCTGGACCAACCTCCGGGGCCAACGTCCTGACTTTC.

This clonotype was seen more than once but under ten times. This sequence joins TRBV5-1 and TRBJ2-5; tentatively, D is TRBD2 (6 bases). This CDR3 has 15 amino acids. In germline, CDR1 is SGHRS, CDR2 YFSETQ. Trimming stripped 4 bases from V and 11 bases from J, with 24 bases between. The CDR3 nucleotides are TGCGCCAGCAGCCTTCGACTAGATCGGTCGGATGAGCAGTACTTC. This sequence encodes CASSLRLDRSDEQYF.

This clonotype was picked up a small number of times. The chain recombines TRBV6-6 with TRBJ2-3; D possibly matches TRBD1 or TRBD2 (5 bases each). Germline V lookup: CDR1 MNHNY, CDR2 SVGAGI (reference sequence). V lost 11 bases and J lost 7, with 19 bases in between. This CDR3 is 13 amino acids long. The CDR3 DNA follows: TGTGCCGCAACCGGGACGGACTTTCATACGCAGTATTTT. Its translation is CAATGTDFHTQYF.

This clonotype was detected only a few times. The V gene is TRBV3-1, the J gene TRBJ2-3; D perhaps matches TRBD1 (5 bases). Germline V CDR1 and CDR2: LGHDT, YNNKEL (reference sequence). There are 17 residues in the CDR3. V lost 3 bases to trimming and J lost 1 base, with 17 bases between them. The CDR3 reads CASSHWQGHGGTDTQYF. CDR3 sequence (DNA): TGTGCCAGCAGCCATTGGCAGGGTCATGGCGGCACAGATACGCAGTATTTT.

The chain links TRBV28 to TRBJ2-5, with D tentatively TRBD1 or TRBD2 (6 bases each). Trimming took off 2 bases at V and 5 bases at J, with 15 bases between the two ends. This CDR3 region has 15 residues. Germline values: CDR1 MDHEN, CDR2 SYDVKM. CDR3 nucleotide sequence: TGTGCCAGCAGTTTAGGGCAGGGGAGGAGGGAGACCCAGTACTTC. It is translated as CASSLGQGRRETQYF.

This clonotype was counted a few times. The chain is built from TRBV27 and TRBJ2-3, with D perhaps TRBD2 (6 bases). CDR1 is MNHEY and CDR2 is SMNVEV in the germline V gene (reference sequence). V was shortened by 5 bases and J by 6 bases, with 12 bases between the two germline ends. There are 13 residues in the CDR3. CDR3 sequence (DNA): TGTGCCAGCAGTACGGACTATGGGGATACGCAGTATTTT. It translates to CASSTDYGDTQYF.

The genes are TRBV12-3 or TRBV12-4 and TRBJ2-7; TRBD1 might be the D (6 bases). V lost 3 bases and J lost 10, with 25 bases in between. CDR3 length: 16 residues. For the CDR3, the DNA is TGTGCCAGCAGTTTTTACCCCAGAGCCCTGGTGGGGGCCCAGTACTTC. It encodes CASSFYPRALVGAQYF.

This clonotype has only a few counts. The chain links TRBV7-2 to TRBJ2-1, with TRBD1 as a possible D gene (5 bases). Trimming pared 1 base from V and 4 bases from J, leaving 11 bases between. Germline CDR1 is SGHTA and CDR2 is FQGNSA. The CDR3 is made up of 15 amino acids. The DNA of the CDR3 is TGTGCCAGCAGCTTAGAAATGGGGCCGTACAATGAGCAGTTCTTC. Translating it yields CASSLEMGPYNEQFF.

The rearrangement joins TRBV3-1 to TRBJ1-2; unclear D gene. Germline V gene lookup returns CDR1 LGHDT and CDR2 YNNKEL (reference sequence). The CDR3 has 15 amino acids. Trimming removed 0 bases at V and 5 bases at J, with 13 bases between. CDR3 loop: CASSQDLANYYGYTF. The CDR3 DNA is TGTGCCAGCAGCCAAGATTTGGCGAACTATTATGGCTACACCTTC. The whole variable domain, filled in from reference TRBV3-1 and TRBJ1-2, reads DTAVSQTPKYLVTQMGNDKSIKCEQNLGHDTMYWYKQDSKKFLKIMFSYNNKELIINETVPNRFSPKSPDKAHLNLHINSLELGDSAVYFCASSQDLANYYGYTFGSGTRLTVV.

CDR3 nucleotide sequence: TGTGCCAGCAGCCCCCTAGGGCTAGCGGCCGGGGAGCTGTTTTTT. It yields the protein CASSPLGLAAGELFF. This chain uses TRBV7-6 with TRBJ2-2, with 7 bases identical to TRBD2. Germline V gene data show CDR1 as SGHVS and CDR2 as FNYEAQ. The junction had 9 bases not matched to a gene; V was cut back by 5 bases and J by 6 bases. This CDR3 is 15 amino acids long.